This T cell receptor beta chain was recorded in a study of molecular identifiers for immune sequencing clone quantification. CDR1 is DFQATT and CDR2 is SNEGSKA in the germline V gene (reference sequence). CDR3 length: 16 residues. Unmatched junction bases numbered 8, after V lost 0 bases and J lost 5 bases. For this clonotype: What it binds is not known.

TCRdb reanalysed the PCR reads using MiXCR and keeps one entry per CDR3 protein. This sample yields approximately 550,000 distinct CDR3 sequences, of which around a fifth are seen a single time; about 0.78% belongs to the top ten. Construction of naive CD8 libraries employed about 18,000 to 1,100,000 sorted cells together with 10%, 30% or 50% RNA. A CD8+CD4-CCR7+CD45RA+ phenotype served as the sorting definition for naive CD8 T cells. Study conclusions and caveats: Clonotypes topping 20 RNA copies carried over 99% of effector molecules but under 1% of naive ones. Barcode collisions between identical TCR molecules could shrink estimates of highly expanded clone sizes.

Material for sequencing was naive CD8+ T cells from blood, with Jurkat cell RNA spiked in. As to subset: FACS-sorted CD8+CD4-CCR7+CD45RA+ naive T cells. The chain has TRBV20-1 and TRBJ2-5, with 11 bases lining up with TRBD2. This receptor was obtained from a human donor in good health. Some libraries in this study had Jurkat cell RNA spiked in. Written as DNA, the CDR3 is TGCAGTGCTAGAGAGGGACTAGCGGCGGTCCGGGAGACCCAGTACTTC. This sequence encodes CSAREGLAAVRETQYF.